Following are 22 T cell receptor beta chains from one sample sequenced in a study of identical twins. TCRdb re-called the 5' RACE reads through MiXCR, storing one row per CDR3 protein. The table shows 500,000 or so distinct CDR3 sequences, with 14% occurring only once. A further study also used this sample, focusing on yellow fever vaccine responses in identical twins.

The source material was CD4+ T cells sorted from blood. Source of these receptors: a woman aged 18-35 years in good health.

The genes are TRBV28 and TRBJ1-6; 9 nucleotides match TRBD1. Germline V gene lookup returns CDR1 MDHEN and CDR2 SYDVKM. This CDR3 is 18 amino acids long. Germline trimming cut 4 bases from V and 6 bases from J; bases unmatched to any gene: 13. CDR3 amino acids: CASSSGTGKGTGNSPLHF. The CDR3 coding sequence is TGTGCCAGCAGTTCCGGGACAGGGAAGGGGACGGGTAATTCACCCCTCCACTTT.

This clonotype was counted a few times. This sequence joins TRBV6-2 or TRBV6-3 and TRBJ2-1; D gene unclear. Looked up from germline, CDR1 is MNHEY and CDR2 is SVGEGT. The CDR3 runs 13 residues. V was clipped by 5 bases and J by 3 bases, with 8 bases between them. The CDR3 here is CASSAPVYNEQFF. CDR3 bases: TGTGCCAGCAGTGCCCCAGTCTACAATGAGCAGTTCTTC.

The sample holds many counts of this clonotype. The rearrangement uses TRBV7-9 and TRBJ2-2, with D unresolved. The V gene lost 1 base and the J gene lost 4 bases, with 10 bases spanning the gap. The CDR3 length is 15 residues. Germline CDR1 reads SEHNR; CDR2 reads FQNEAQ (reference sequence). CDR3 sequence reads: CASSLETQLTGELFF. The CDR3 DNA follows: TGTGCCAGCAGCTTAGAGACGCAGCTCACCGGGGAGCTGTTTTTT.

The rearrangement uses TRBV5-1 and TRBJ2-1; maybe TRBD1 (6 bases). The ends were cut back, 0 bases at V and 6 bases at J, with 13 bases in the middle. The CDR3 has 15 residues. From germline, CDR1 is SGHRS and CDR2 YFSETQ. CDR3: CASSLDGQTLNEQFF. The CDR3 region has the DNA TGCGCCAGCAGCTTGGATGGACAGACCCTCAATGAGCAGTTCTTC. Filled out from reference TRBV5-1 and TRBJ2-1, the complete variable domain reads KAGVTQTPRYLIKTRGQQVTLSCSPISGHRSVSWYQQTPGQGLQFLFEYFSETQRNKGNFPGRFSGRQFSNSRSEMNVSTLELGDSALYLCASSLDGQTLNEQFFGPGTRLTVL.

This clonotype has more than one count but fewer than ten. The chain links TRBV20-1 to TRBJ1-2; possibly TRBD1 for D (5 bases). The length of the CDR3 is 13 residues. V lost 4 bases, J lost 8 bases, and 17 bases lay in between. Germline V lookup: CDR1 DFQATT, CDR2 SNEGSKA (reference sequence). The CDR3 nucleotides are TGCAGTGCTACGGGACGGGTGAATTGGGGCTACACCTTC. Residues: CSATGRVNWGYTF.

The V gene is TRBV25-1, the J gene TRBJ2-3, with 8 positions matching TRBD2. CDR3 length equals 14 residues. V was pared by 6 bases and J by 2 bases, with 4 bases of the junction left unmatched. Germline V CDR1 and CDR2: MGHDK, SYGVNS. The CDR3 spells CASSGGANTDTQYF. In DNA form, the CDR3 reads TGTGCCAGCAGCGGGGGGGCCAACACAGATACGCAGTATTTT. Supplemented by reference TRBV25-1 and TRBJ2-3, the full variable domain reads EADIYQTPRYLVIGTGKKITLECSQTMGHDKMYWYQQDPGMELHLIHYSYGVNSTEKGDLSSESTVSRIRTEHFPLTLESARPSHTSQYLCASSGGANTDTQYFGPGTRLTVL.

This sequence joins TRBV18 and TRBJ1-2; D is uncertain. The CDR3 contains 14 residues. CDR1 and CDR2 from the germline V gene are KGHSH and LQKENI. V lost 3 bases, J lost 3 bases, and 11 bases lay in between. CDR3 residues: CASSPSLGHYGYTF. CDR3 coding DNA: TGTGCCAGCTCACCGTCTCTTGGGCACTATGGCTACACCTTC. Filled out from reference TRBV18 and TRBJ1-2, the complete variable domain reads NAGVMQNPRHLVRRRGQEARLRCSPMKGHSHVYWYRQLPEEGLKFMVYLQKENIIDESGMPKERFSAEFPKEGPSILRIQQVVRGDSAAYFCASSPSLGHYGYTFGSGTRLTVV.

This sequence joins TRBV6-2 or TRBV6-3 and TRBJ2-3; 11 nucleotides line up with TRBD2. From germline, CDR1 is MNHEY and CDR2 SVGEGT. CDR3 length: 20 residues. J was trimmed by 1 base and V by 8 bases; bases with no gene match: 20. The CDR3 region is CASASRVVAGGRGRTDTQYF. In nucleotides, the CDR3 is TGTGCCAGCGCCTCCAGAGTCGTAGCGGGAGGGCGTGGACGCACAGATACGCAGTATTTT.

This clonotype was seen ten or more times. DNA for the CDR3: TGTGCCAGCAGGACGCAGGCAAGCTCCTACAATGAGCAGTTCTTC. Translated, it gives CASRTQASSYNEQFF. J is TRBJ2-1 and V is TRBV12-3 or TRBV12-4; D uncertain. Trimming left V 6 bases short and J 0 bases short, with 12 bases between. This CDR3 region has 15 residues.

The chain uses TRBV27 and TRBJ1-1, with 8 positions matching TRBD1. CDR1 is MNHEY and CDR2 is SMNVEV in the germline V gene (reference sequence). The J segment lost 4 bases and the V segment lost 2 bases, leaving 12 bases of the junction unmatched. This CDR3 has 17 residues. The CDR3 here is CASSLNRAGGWSTEAFF. CDR3 sequence (DNA): TGTGCCAGCAGTTTAAATCGGGCAGGGGGCTGGAGCACTGAAGCTTTCTTT.

The V gene is TRBV12-5, the J gene TRBJ2-2, with a possible D match to TRBD1 (5 bases). V was trimmed by 5 bases and J by 7 bases, leaving 14 bases between them. The germline V gene encodes CDR1 LGHNT and CDR2 FRNRAP. The CDR3 consists of 14 residues. The CDR3 region is CASGPSGFGGELFF. As DNA, the CDR3 is TGTGCTAGTGGTCCCTCAGGGTTCGGCGGGGAGCTGTTTTTT.

The V call is TRBV28, the J call TRBJ2-3; 11 bases map to TRBD2. The ends lost 1 base at V and 2 bases at J; junction bases unmatched: 5. The CDR3 is 17 amino acids. Germline V lookup: CDR1 MDHEN, CDR2 SYDVKM. The CDR3 DNA sequence: TGTGCCAGCAGTTTATCGGCTAGCGGGGGGAACACAGATACGCAGTATTTT. Amino acid sequence: CASSLSASGGNTDTQYF.

This clonotype has just a few counts. The CDR3 region has the DNA TGCAGTGCTAGAGTAGGGACCTATGGCTACACCTTC. It is translated as CSARVGTYGYTF. The chain uses TRBV20-1 and TRBJ1-2, with a tentative D call TRBD1 (5 bases). The CDR3 covers 12 residues. The germline gives CDR1 DFQATT, CDR2 SNEGSKA (reference sequence). Trimming left V 1 base short and J 4 bases short, with 7 bases between.

This sequence joins TRBV6-5 and TRBJ2-2, with 7 bases that match TRBD2. V was clipped by 6 bases and J by 5 bases; unmatched bases: 0. There are 12 residues in the CDR3. Germline V gives CDR1 MNHEY, CDR2 SVGAGI. CDR3 bases: TGTGCCAGCAGGCGGGAGACCGGGGAGCTGTTTTTT. Translated: CASRRETGELFF.

The gene calls are TRBV12-3 or TRBV12-4 and TRBJ2-2, with 7 bases lining up with TRBD1. The CDR3 consists of 15 residues. The V gene end was trimmed by 5 bases and the J gene end by 1 base; junction bases not matched to a gene: 4. The CDR3 DNA follows: TGTGCCAGCAGTCGGGACAGCCTGAACACCGGGGAGCTGTTTTTT. This gives the protein CASSRDSLNTGELFF.

This clonotype has a count of ten or more. The CDR3 protein is CASSLRTATDTQYF. Written as DNA, the CDR3 is TGTGCCAGCAGCTTACGGACTGCCACAGATACGCAGTATTTT. This chain connects TRBV7-8 to TRBJ2-3; possible D gene TRBD2, 5 bases. CDR3 length equals 14 residues. Germline-derived CDR1 and CDR2 are SGHVS and FQNEAQ. Trimming shortened V by 2 bases and J by 2 bases, and 8 bases separated the two germline ends.

The chain couples TRBV1 to TRBJ2-7; the D call of TRBD2 is as the table states it, not checked on the DNA. TRBV1 constitutes a pseudogene. This CDR3 is built from 18 residues. CDR3 sequence: CTSSQVITGQGPEAEQYF. As DNA, the CDR3 is TGCACCAGCAGCCAAGTTATTACGGGTCAGGGCCCTGAGGCCGAGCAGTACTTC.

The chain has TRBV19 and TRBJ2-2; D gene uncertain. The CDR3 spans 15 residues. Germline lookup yields CDR1 LNHDA and CDR2 SQIVND (reference sequence). The V end lost 2 bases, the J end lost 6 bases, and 13 bases lay between the germline ends. The CDR3 nucleotides read TGTGCCAGTAGTATAAGGAACCGTATCCCCGGGGAGCTGTTTTTT. It yields the protein CASSIRNRIPGELFF.

As regards this clonotype: At one end the junction does not follow the germline gene, possibly because of a read error. The chain joins TRBV3-1 to TRBJ1-5, with no clear D. The CDR3 covers 13 residues. Germline assignment: CDR1 LGHDT and CDR2 YNNKEL (reference sequence). CDR3 sequence: CASSQGLLQPQHF. CDR3 sequence (DNA): TGTGCCAGCAGCCAAGGGCTTCTCCAGCCCCAGCACTTT.

In its sample, this clonotype was seen a few times. The J gene is TRBJ2-1, the V gene TRBV5-1, with D uncertain. Germline values: CDR1 SGHRS, CDR2 YFSETQ. The germline V and J ends were trimmed by 0 bases and 7 bases, with 8 bases remaining between them. This CDR3 contains 13 residues. The CDR3 region is CASSLGPINEQFF. The DNA of the CDR3 is TGCGCCAGCAGCTTGGGACCGATTAATGAGCAGTTCTTC.

This clonotype was seen only a few times. The rearrangement uses TRBV6-2 or TRBV6-3 and TRBJ2-7; 12 nucleotides align to TRBD2. The V gene's germline CDR1 is MNHEY and CDR2 SVGEGT. The CDR3 is 14 residues long. V was pared by 7 bases and J by 5 bases, with 6 bases of the junction left unmatched. CDR3 protein: CASTRLAGVNEQYF. CDR3 nucleotide sequence: TGTGCCAGCACTAGACTAGCGGGAGTTAACGAGCAGTACTTC.

The chain has TRBV25-1 and TRBJ1-6, with 7 bases aligning to TRBD1. The V and J ends lost 3 bases and 5 bases, in that order; junction bases with no gene match: 7. CDR3 length equals 16 residues. Germline lookup yields CDR1 MGHDK and CDR2 SYGVNS. Written as DNA, the CDR3 is TGTGCCAGCAGTGACCTACAGGGGAGTGATAATTCACCCCTCCACTTT. This gives the protein CASSDLQGSDNSPLHF.